The present T cell receptor (beta chain) was sequenced within a study of blood T cell repertoires in COVID-19. Study background: Whether acute or convalescent, the COVID-19 samples came from the United States, Italy and Spain. PBMCs, B-cell-depleted T cells, or T cells were the source of the cDNA or gDNA that made up the material.

Per the authors' pipeline: Estimates of nucleated cell counts were drawn from the amplification of reference gene primers. This table comes from immunoSEQ multiplex PCR, and its TCRdb copy is limited to in-frame clones, with some not included. V, J and clone size reflect that table, while D and trimming were determined from the DNA. The data contain under 200,000 clones, approximately 90% of them singletons. This CDR3 comprises 15 residues. The trim removed 2 bases at V and 12 bases at J, leaving 13 bases unmatched. CDR1 is KGHDR and CDR2 is SFDVKD in the germline V gene. This clone has a handful of counts.

The gene calls are TRBV24-1 and TRBJ2-3; TRBD1 matches at 7 bases. The sequence came from a man aged 18 to 30 with acute or convalescent COVID-19. The sequencing sample was made of peripheral blood. CDR3 bases: TGTGCCACCAGTGATTCAGCTAGTGGGACAGCCACCCAGTATTTT. This encodes CATSDSASGTATQYF.